A single sample gave rise to the 20 T cell receptor beta chains below, sequenced in a study of breast tumors, draining lymph nodes, adjacent tissues. The lymph nodes were axillary draining lymph nodes from breast cancer patients. One entry per CDR3 protein results from TCRdb running MiXCR on the multiplex PCR reads. The data hold roughly 260,000 distinct CDR3 sequences, with about 33% observed a single time. Sample: axillary lymph node tissue. The receptors here all came from a female donor with breast cancer. Some clones in this sample may be carry-over from other donors' samples.

To note about this clonotype: Germline and junction disagree at one end, which may indicate a read error. J is TRBJ2-1 and V is TRBV12-5; tentative D call: TRBD2 (7 bases). The length of the CDR3 is 17 residues. Germline V gene sequence: CDR1 LGHNT, CDR2 FRNRAP. CDR3 DNA: TGTGCTAGTGGTATCCCCCTAGGGGGAGGGCGGAAGAGTGAGCAGTCCTTC. The encoded protein is CASGIPLGGGRKSEQSF.

The CDR3 DNA reads as TGTGCTAGTGGTTTGGCGGCAGGAAAATTTGAAGCTTTCTTT. Its protein is CASGLAAGKFEAFF. V usage is TRBV12-5 and J usage is TRBJ1-1; D ambiguous. This CDR3 has 14 amino acids. V shed 1 base and J shed 7 bases, with 13 bases lying between them. Per germline, CDR1 LGHNT and CDR2 FRNRAP.

This clonotype occurred a few times. This rearrangement joins TRBV4-2 to TRBJ1-4; perhaps TRBD1 as D (5 bases). Deletions cut 0 bases from V and 0 bases from J, with 20 bases between. Germline values: CDR1 LGHNA, CDR2 YNFKEQ. The CDR3 extends over 20 amino acids. DNA of the CDR3: TGTGCCAGCAGCCAAGATCCTGGGGGGGGAACACTTGCAACTAATGAAAAACTGTTTTTT. This codes for CASSQDPGGGTLATNEKLFF.

This clonotype has at least ten counts. The CDR3 region has the DNA TGCAGTGCTCTGCTAGCGGGAGGGGAGACCCAGTACTTC. Translation: CSALLAGGETQYF. J is TRBJ2-5 and V is TRBV20-1; 12 bases agree with TRBD2. The V and J ends lost 5 bases and 5 bases, in that order; junction bases with no gene match: 3. This CDR3 comprises 13 residues. Germline V gene sequence: CDR1 DFQATT, CDR2 SNEGSKA (reference sequence).

Many counts were recorded for this clonotype. The V call is TRBV9, the J call TRBJ2-1, with a tentative D call TRBD2 (6 bases). Germline V CDR1 and CDR2: SGDLS, YYNGEE. This CDR3 is built from 18 residues. V was cut by 0 bases and J by 5 bases, with 21 bases left in between. CDR3 DNA: TGTGCCAGCAGCGTAGCGAGGAGGGCCCACGCGCCCAACAATGAGCAGTTCTTC. It yields the protein CASSVARRAHAPNNEQFF.

This clonotype was seen more than once but under ten times. V and J are TRBV7-9 and TRBJ1-1; D is undetermined. V lost 5 bases, J lost 3 bases, and 16 bases lay in between. The length of the CDR3 is 15 residues. Looked up from germline, CDR1 is SEHNR and CDR2 is FQNEAQ (reference sequence). In DNA form, the CDR3 reads TGTGCCAGCAGCCCCTGGTTATCCACGGACACTGAAGCTTTCTTT. Translation gives CASSPWLSTDTEAFF.

This clonotype was seen at least ten times. The chain has TRBV12-3 or TRBV12-4 and TRBJ2-1; the D gene is possibly TRBD2 (5 bases). The CDR3 covers 13 residues. V lost 7 bases and J lost 15, with 22 bases in between. DNA for the CDR3: TGTGCCAGCATGTCCGGGTCAGCGGAAATTGGGTTCTTC. This encodes CASMSGSAEIGFF.

This clonotype was observed many times. The rearrangement joins TRBV7-2 to TRBJ2-5, with a possible D match to TRBD2 (6 bases). Trimming removed 5 bases from V and 0 bases from J, with 13 bases in between. Germline V gene lookup returns CDR1 SGHTA and CDR2 FQGNSA. The CDR3 covers 15 residues. The CDR3 loop is CASSPARDYQETQYF. CDR3 DNA sequence: TGTGCCAGCAGCCCCGCCCGGGACTACCAAGAGACCCAGTACTTC.

Concerning this clonotype: Its ends do not fully match the called genes, so a read error is possible. The chain uses TRBV9 and TRBJ2-3, with D tentatively TRBD2 (6 bases). This CDR3 has 16 amino acids. Germline V gene lookup returns CDR1 SGDLS and CDR2 YYNGEE. In nucleotides, the CDR3 is TGTGCCAGCAGCGTACTATCCACCACTAGCACAGATACGCGGTGTTTT. Protein product: CASSVLSTTSTDTRCF.

This clonotype was observed a few times. The rearrangement uses TRBV3-1 and TRBJ2-2, with D uncertain. The CDR3 is 12 residues long. V shed 1 base and J shed 6 bases, with 3 bases lying between them. Per germline, CDR1 LGHDT and CDR2 YNNKEL (reference sequence). Here the CDR3 DNA reads TGTGCCAGCAGCCAAGGGGCCGGGGAGCTGTTTTTT. Protein product: CASSQGAGELFF. Combining the CDR3 with reference TRBV3-1 and TRBJ2-2 gives the whole variable domain DTAVSQTPKYLVTQMGNDKSIKCEQNLGHDTMYWYKQDSKKFLKIMFSYNNKELIINETVPNRFSPKSPDKAHLNLHINSLELGDSAVYFCASSQGAGELFFGEGSRLTVL.

V and J are TRBV18 and TRBJ1-5; D perhaps matches TRBD1 (5 bases). Germline V lookup: CDR1 KGHSH, CDR2 LQKENI. The V and J ends lost 2 bases and 4 bases respectively, with 12 bases between them. The CDR3 extends over 15 amino acids. The CDR3 nucleotides read TGTGCCAGCTCACCAAGGGGAGACTCTAATCAGCCCCAGCATTTT. It codes for CASSPRGDSNQPQHF.

This clonotype was seen at least ten times. The chain employs TRBV11-3 and TRBJ2-2; D may be TRBD2 (6 bases). CDR1 and CDR2 (germline): SGHNT, YENEEA. The CDR3 runs to 13 residues. V was cut by 7 bases and J by 7 bases, with 13 bases left in between. The CDR3 nucleotides read TGTGCCAGCATGGAGGGCCCCAACGGGGAGCTGTTTTTT. Its protein product is CASMEGPNGELFF.

In this sample, this clonotype turned up many times. The V gene is TRBV12-3 or TRBV12-4, the J gene TRBJ2-7; D might be TRBD1 (6 bases). The CDR3 has 13 amino acids. The V end was cut by 6 bases, the J end by 5 bases, with 14 bases between. CDR3 nucleotide sequence: TGTGCCAGCAGCCAACAGGGTTGGAACGAGCAGTACTTC. This codes for CASSQQGWNEQYF.

This clonotype was recorded at least ten times. A read error may be the cause here, since a much bigger clone is one base away. The chain combines TRBV7-8 with TRBJ2-3, with 7 bases that match TRBD1. This CDR3 is 17 amino acids long. Germline V gene sequence: CDR1 SGHVS, CDR2 FQNEAQ. CDR3 amino acids: CASSSPGQQPSTDPQYF. As DNA, the CDR3 is TGTGCCAGCAGTTCTCCGGGACAGCAACCGAGCACAGATCCGCAGTATTTT.

Comments on this clonotype: A clone one base away is much larger, so this may be a read error. The chain uses TRBV20-1 and TRBJ2-7; unclear D gene. V dropped 5 bases and J dropped 6 bases, with 20 bases sitting between them. CDR1 and CDR2 (germline): DFQATT, SNEGSKA (reference sequence). The length of the CDR3 is 14 residues. CDR3 coding DNA: TGCAGTGCTGAGAGACAAGTTCTTACCTCCGAGCAGTACTTC. This gives the protein CSAERQVLTSEQYF.

The chain recombines TRBV3-1 with TRBJ2-2, with a possible D match to TRBD2 (6 bases). Germline CDR1 is LGHDT and CDR2 is YNNKEL (reference sequence). Trimming removed 3 bases at V and 8 bases at J, with 16 bases between. The CDR3 runs 15 residues. The CDR3 DNA reads TGTGCCAGCAGCCACGGCGGACTAACGGGTGGGGAGCTGTTTTTT. Translating gives CASSHGGLTGGELFF.

There are many counts of this clonotype. This rearrangement joins TRBV9 to TRBJ2-2; D possibly corresponds to TRBD1 (6 bases). Trimming removed 3 bases from V and 4 bases from J, with 10 bases in between. Germline CDR1 and CDR2: SGDLS and YYNGEE. The CDR3 contains 14 residues. The CDR3 DNA sequence: TGTGCCAGCAGCGCCCGGGACATCACCGGGGAGCTGTTTTTT. Its translation is CASSARDITGELFF.

This clonotype was seen only a few times. The V and J genes are TRBV5-6 and TRBJ2-4, with D unresolved. The CDR3 has 15 amino acids. Germline V gene sequence: CDR1 SGHDT, CDR2 YYEEEE. Trimming cost V 2 bases and J 0 bases, with 9 bases left between them. The CDR3 DNA is TGTGCCAGCAGCTTACAGAGTCTAGCCAAAAACATTCAGTACTTC. It yields the protein CASSLQSLAKNIQYF.

This clonotype has a count of ten or more. V and J are TRBV4-3 and TRBJ1-6, with D unclear. Trimming removed 0 bases at V and 8 bases at J, with 14 bases between. CDR3 length: 16 residues. Germline lookup yields CDR1 LGHNA and CDR2 YSLEER. The CDR3 nucleotides are TGCGCCAGCAGCCAAGATCATACGGCAGCTTATTCACCCCTCCACTTT. Encoded protein: CASSQDHTAAYSPLHF.

The rearrangement uses TRBV10-3 and TRBJ1-2, with 10 bases aligning to TRBD1. Germline CDR1 ENHRY, CDR2 SYGVKD. The V and J ends lost 6 bases and 12 bases, in that order; junction bases with no gene match: 7. CDR3 size: 12 residues. CDR3 in DNA: TGTGCCATCAGGGGGACAGGGGCTGGAAACACCTTC. This encodes CAIRGTGAGNTF.